This entry concerns a single T cell receptor (beta chain). Its antigen remains unidentified. The sample holds other DNA sequences that translate to the same CDR3. Libraries were prepared by immunoSEQ multiplex PCR; TCRdb keeps only in-frame clonotypes and omits some of them. The sample shows 140,000 or so clones, roughly 90% of them seen only once. This record comes from a study of cytomegalovirus exposure and HLA in healthy donors. Study details: In a later analysis, the 120 or so validation repertoires were reported to have used the same platform as the 666 first-cohort repertoires.

The germline CDR1 and CDR2 sequences are SGHRS and YFSETQ. V was clipped by 1 base and J by 5 bases, with 14 bases between them. There are 15 residues in the CDR3. General study points: There were around 160 TCR beta chains listed as cytomegalovirus-associated. In vitro work confirmed that three CMV-associated chains recognize CMV antigens. The tendency of first-cohort TCR clusters to co-occur in the 100 to 150 validation repertoires was identified by a subsequent analysis.

Source material: PBMCs. The V gene is TRBV5-1, the J gene TRBJ2-3, with D possibly TRBD1 on 6 matching bases. The receptor was derived from a man aged 18 to 29 in good health and CMV-seronegative. CDR3 nucleotides: TGCGCCAGCAGCTTGAGGGGGACCCGCGGAGATACGCAGTATTTT. Protein sequence: CASSLRGTRGDTQYF.